This passage covers 18 T cell receptor beta chains from one sample sequenced in a study of vaccination effects on CD4 cells after COVID-19. Their cognate antigens are unknown. Peptide-pool stimulation followed by sequencing identified expanded antigen-specific CD4+ clonotypes in the ViraFEST assay. Subsequent to 10 days of culture, CD4+ T cells were isolated. Having tested negative for nucleocapsid antibodies, the vaccine recipients showed no prior SARS-CoV-2 infection. Clones were read by immunoSEQ multiplex PCR, and TCRdb kept only the in-frame ones, dropping some. The sample consists of about 71,000 clones, about four fifths of them appearing once. The sample here was CD4+ T cells from PBMCs cultured with SARS-CoV-2 spike peptides, taken before COVID-19 vaccination. The receptors come from a human donor who received a COVID-19 vaccine.

This sequence joins TRBV6-2 or TRBV6-3 and TRBJ2-5; TRBD1 aligns across 10 bases. The germline gives CDR1 MNHEY, CDR2 SVGEGT. CDR3 length: 19 amino acids. V lost 2 bases and J lost 1; bases outside the gene matches: 13. CDR3 DNA: TGTGCCAGCAGTTACCCTGGGACAGGGGCGCGGGGCCCCCAAGAGACCCAGTACTTC. Amino acid sequence: CASSYPGTGARGPQETQYF.

This clone was observed a few times. The chain links TRBV20-1 to TRBJ2-2; tentative D call: TRBD1 (6 bases). CDR1 is DFQATT, CDR2 SNEGSKA, per germline (reference sequence). The CDR3 is made up of 14 amino acids. Trimming pared 3 bases from V and 7 bases from J, leaving 15 bases between. CDR3 nucleotide sequence: TGCAGTGCTAGTCAGGGGTATCCGGGCGGGGAGCTGTTTTTT. Its translation: CSASQGYPGGELFF.

The genes are TRBV14 and TRBJ2-2, with TRBD1 matching over 10 bases. The CDR3 spans 15 residues. After removal of 6 bases from V and 2 bases from J, the junction contained 3 bases not matched to a gene. In germline, CDR1 is SGHDN, CDR2 FVKESK. CDR3 region: CASRRTGGNTGELFF. The DNA of the CDR3 is TGTGCCAGCAGGAGGACAGGGGGAAACACCGGGGAGCTGTTTTTT.

This clone occurred a few times. The CDR3 DNA reads as TGTGCCAGCAGCTTACGATTACAACGCAGCGGGAACACCGGGGAGCTGTTTTTT. Its protein product is CASSLRLQRSGNTGELFF. V is TRBV7-8 and J is TRBJ2-2; possibly TRBD2 for D (5 bases). CDR3 length: 18 residues. Trimming took off 2 bases at V and 1 base at J, with 17 bases between the two ends. Germline V CDR1 and CDR2: SGHVS, FQNEAQ.

This clone was seen a handful of times. The V call is TRBV19, the J call TRBJ1-4; D is unresolved. The CDR3 spans 14 residues. The germline gives CDR1 LNHDA, CDR2 SQIVND (reference sequence). Deletions cut 5 bases from V and 7 bases from J, with 14 bases between. Here the CDR3 reads CASSSPGSGEKLFF. For the CDR3, the DNA is TGTGCCAGTAGTTCCCCCGGCTCCGGTGAAAAACTGTTTTTT.

V and J are TRBV14 and TRBJ1-1, with 7 bases identical to TRBD1. Germline V CDR1 and CDR2: SGHDN, FVKESK. The length of the CDR3 is 14 residues. The junction had 8 bases not matched to a gene; V was cut back by 6 bases and J by 4 bases. CDR3 DNA sequence: TGTGCCAGCAGACGACAGGGAGGAAGCACTGAAGCTTTCTTT. Translation: CASRRQGGSTEAFF.

The V gene is TRBV3-1 (or the pseudogene TRBV3-2), the J gene TRBJ2-3; TRBD2 aligns across 8 bases. The CDR3 has 11 amino acids. After removal of 6 bases from V and 9 bases from J, the junction contained 2 bases not matched to a gene. Germline loops: CDR1 LGHDT, CDR2 YNNKEL (reference sequence). The DNA of the CDR3 is TGTGCCAGCAGGACTAGCGACACGCAGTATTTT. Translating gives CASRTSDTQYF.

This clone was recorded many times. The chain uses TRBV6-5 and TRBJ1-2; tentative D call: TRBD1 (5 bases). The V and J ends lost 6 bases and 5 bases respectively, with 16 bases between them. The CDR3 is made up of 14 amino acids. CDR1 is MNHEY and CDR2 is SVGAGI in the germline V gene. The CDR3 here is CASRDIREVYGYTF. CDR3 DNA: TGTGCCAGCAGGGATATCAGGGAGGTTTATGGCTACACCTTC.

The CDR3, as DNA: TGTGCCAGCAGCTTGACATACTATGGCTACACCTTC. This encodes CASSLTYYGYTF. The genes are TRBV5-6 and TRBJ1-2; D not certain. Germline CDR1 and CDR2: SGHDT and YYEEEE. This CDR3 is 12 amino acids long. V lost 1 base to trimming and J lost 3 bases, with 4 bases between them. Filled out from reference TRBV5-6 and TRBJ1-2, the complete variable domain reads DAGVTQSPTHLIKTRGQQVTLRCSPKSGHDTVSWYQQALGQGPQFIFQYYEEEERQRGNFPDRFSGHQFPNYSSELNVNALLLGDSALYLCASSLTYYGYTFGSGTRLTVV.

The rearrangement links TRBV18 to TRBJ2-5; D might be TRBD1 (5 bases). The V and J ends lost 1 base and 2 bases respectively, with 8 bases between them. CDR3 length: 14 residues. Germline-derived CDR1 and CDR2 are KGHSH and LQKENI. CDR3 amino acids: CASSPQSGQETQYF. The CDR3 DNA follows: TGTGCCAGCTCACCACAATCAGGGCAAGAGACCCAGTACTTC.

The chain has TRBV6-2 or TRBV6-3 and TRBJ1-5; 9 nucleotides line up with TRBD1. CDR1 is MNHEY and CDR2 is SVGEGT in the germline V gene. This CDR3 contains 17 residues. With 5 bases clipped from V and 5 bases from J, the junction kept 13 bases outside the gene matches. Here the CDR3 reads CASSPDRGYAQDQPQHF. CDR3 bases: TGTGCCAGCAGTCCGGACAGGGGATACGCCCAAGATCAGCCCCAGCATTTT.

This clone was observed a handful of times. This chain connects TRBV10-3 to TRBJ2-2, with D perhaps TRBD1 or TRBD2 (6 bases each). Trimming stripped 10 bases from V and 3 bases from J, with 21 bases between. The CDR3 runs 16 residues. Germline V CDR1 and CDR2: ENHRY, SYGVKD. CDR3 coding DNA: TGTGCCAGCAGGCCCCAATCAGGGGAGGACACCGGGGAGCTGTTTTTT. Translating gives CASRPQSGEDTGELFF.

This clone was observed a single time. The V gene is TRBV10-1, the J gene TRBJ2-1; no clear D. In germline, CDR1 is WNHNN, CDR2 SYGVQD (reference sequence). The CDR3 length is 12 residues. The V and J ends lost 8 bases and 7 bases respectively, with 12 bases between them. Here the CDR3 reads CASASSGNEQFF. In nucleotides, the CDR3 is TGCGCCAGCGCCTCCTCCGGGAATGAGCAGTTCTTC.

Only one count was recorded for this clone. This sequence joins TRBV2 and TRBJ1-2, with TRBD1 identical over 7 bases. V trimming: 6 bases; J trimming: 1 base; junction bases outside the gene matches: 14. The CDR3 has 17 residues. CDR1 and CDR2 (germline): SNHLY, FYNNEI. DNA of the CDR3: TGTGCCAGCAGACAACATGCTGGGACAGAAAGTAACTATGGCTACACCTTC. This encodes CASRQHAGTESNYGYTF.

In its sample, this clone was seen a few times. The chain employs TRBV6-2 or TRBV6-3 and TRBJ1-3; tentatively, D is TRBD1 (5 bases). The length of the CDR3 is 14 residues. The V gene lost 3 bases and the J gene lost 4 bases, with 10 bases spanning the gap. CDR1 and CDR2 (germline): MNHEY, SVGEGT. The DNA for the CDR3 is TGTGCCAGCAGTTATGGGACCTCGGGAAACACCATATATTTT. This encodes CASSYGTSGNTIYF.

The CDR3 DNA is TGTGCCAGCAGGCCCGGGCCCTCCCAGGGGGAGCTGTTTTTT. This gives the protein CASRPGPSQGELFF. This chain connects TRBV7-2 to TRBJ2-2; D ambiguous. This CDR3 region has 14 residues. Trimming pared 6 bases from V and 8 bases from J, leaving 16 bases between. Germline V lookup: CDR1 SGHTA, CDR2 FQGNSA.

The chain combines TRBV5-4 with TRBJ1-1; D is perhaps TRBD1 (5 bases). Trimming removed 3 bases at V and 1 base at J, with 7 bases between. CDR1 and CDR2 (germline): SGHNT, YYREEE (reference sequence). The CDR3 is 13 residues long. The CDR3 coding sequence is TGTGCCAGCAGCTGGCAGGGGAACACTGAAGCTTTCTTT. Protein product: CASSWQGNTEAFF.

CDR3 sequence: CASSVDLGSGTEAFF. In DNA form, the CDR3 reads TGTGCCAGCAGCGTAGATTTGGGGAGTGGCACTGAAGCTTTCTTT. This chain joins TRBV9 and TRBJ1-1; D is unresolved. V lost 0 bases and J 4 bases, leaving 13 bases between the germline ends. This CDR3 has 15 amino acids. From germline, CDR1 is SGDLS and CDR2 YYNGEE.